A single sample is the source of the 9 T cell receptor beta chains below, sequenced in a study of human T cells and chemical hapten exposure. One entry per CDR3 protein, called by TCRdb with MiXCR from the RACE reads. Among 70,000 to 90,000 distinct CDR3 sequences listed, approximately 10% were seen once. Noted time point: patch test 3, about 24 weeks after DPC sensitization. The sample's treatment: therapeutic diphenylcyclopropenone sensitization with weekly scalp DPC. The specimen comprised whole blood, sampled in connection with sensitization to the hapten diphenylcyclopropenone (DPC). These TCRs come from a woman aged 50 to 60 with alopecia areata. Some clones in this sample may be carry-over from other donors' samples.

At least ten counts were recorded for this clonotype. The chain uses TRBV13 and TRBJ2-7, with a tentative D call TRBD2 (6 bases). This CDR3 comprises 15 residues. Per germline, CDR1 PRHDT and CDR2 FYEKMQ (reference sequence). The V end was cut by 6 bases, the J end by 7 bases, with 22 bases between. CDR3 in DNA: TGTGCCAGCAGTTCGGGGCCGGGACTCCCAGGAGAGCAGTACTTC. As protein: CASSSGPGLPGEQYF.

This clonotype was observed a handful of times. The V gene is TRBV6-5, the J gene TRBJ2-1, with D possibly matching TRBD1 (6 bases). This CDR3 has 15 residues. With 4 bases removed from V and 6 bases from J, the gap between germline ends came to 16 bases. The germline CDR1 and CDR2 sequences are MNHEY and SVGAGI. In nucleotides, the CDR3 is TGTGCCAGCAGTTGGGGCTTCGCCAGGGGCAATGAGCAGTTCTTC. This sequence encodes CASSWGFARGNEQFF.

This clonotype was recorded at least ten times. The chain joins TRBV4-2 to TRBJ2-5; 10 bases are shared with TRBD2. The CDR3 spans 18 residues. After removal of 0 bases from V and 3 bases from J, the junction contained 10 bases not matched to a gene. The V gene's germline CDR1 is LGHNA and CDR2 YNFKEQ. The CDR3 region is CASSQDGHIGLAEETQYF. The CDR3 DNA reads TGTGCCAGCAGCCAAGACGGACACATAGGACTAGCGGAAGAGACCCAGTACTTC.

The rearrangement uses TRBV4-2 and TRBJ2-7; D is unresolved. The CDR3 is made up of 14 amino acids. V lost 1 base to trimming and J lost 0 bases, with 7 bases between them. Germline values: CDR1 LGHNA, CDR2 YNFKEQ. This chain's CDR3 is CASSQAQVSYEQYF. The DNA for the CDR3 is TGTGCCAGCAGCCAAGCCCAGGTCTCCTACGAGCAGTACTTC.

This rearrangement joins TRBV13 to TRBJ2-6; 7 bases line up with TRBD1. Trimming took 5 bases from V and 0 from J; bases not matched to a gene: 4. CDR3 length: 16 amino acids. Germline V CDR1 and CDR2: PRHDT, FYEKMQ (reference sequence). CDR3 sequence reads: CASSLPGGSGANVLTF. The CDR3 DNA is TGTGCCAGCAGCCTTCCAGGGGGCTCTGGGGCCAACGTCCTGACTTTC.

This clonotype showed up many times. V usage is TRBV7-6 and J usage is TRBJ2-7; D unresolved. Germline V gene sequence: CDR1 SGHVS, CDR2 FNYEAQ. V was pared by 0 bases and J by 6 bases, with 9 bases between. The CDR3 is 13 amino acids. The DNA of the CDR3 is TGTGCCAGCAGCTTAGCTACCAGAGCCGAGCAGTACTTC. The encoded protein is CASSLATRAEQYF.

This clonotype was detected ten times or more. The genes are TRBV5-1 and TRBJ1-1; a possible D gene is TRBD1 (5 bases). Trimming left V 6 bases short and J 3 bases short, with 15 bases between. Per germline, CDR1 SGHRS and CDR2 YFSETQ. The CDR3 has 14 amino acids. The CDR3 reads CASKTPGSDTEAFF. CDR3 DNA sequence: TGCGCCAGCAAGACACCAGGGTCGGACACTGAAGCTTTCTTT. Looking up the rest from reference TRBV5-1 and TRBJ1-1 gives the full variable domain: KAGVTQTPRYLIKTRGQQVTLSCSPISGHRSVSWYQQTPGQGLQFLFEYFSETQRNKGNFPGRFSGRQFSNSRSEMNVSTLELGDSALYLCASKTPGSDTEAFFGQGTRLTVV.

The chain couples TRBV5-4 to TRBJ2-7; D is unresolved. The germline CDR1 and CDR2 sequences are SGHNT and YYREEE (reference sequence). Between the trimmed V and J ends, which lost 0 bases and 7 bases, there was a span of 8 bases. The length of the CDR3 is 12 residues. The CDR3 protein is CASSLDRKEQYF. DNA for the CDR3: TGTGCCAGCAGCTTGGACCGTAAGGAGCAGTACTTC.

The DNA of the CDR3 is TGTGCCAGCAGCTTAGATTGGGCGGGAGGAAACACCGGGGAGCTGTTTTTT. This codes for CASSLDWAGGNTGELFF. The V gene is TRBV11-3, the J gene TRBJ2-2; 8 positions match TRBD2. Germline CDR1 reads SGHNT; CDR2 reads YENEEA. This CDR3 is 17 amino acids long. The V segment lost 0 bases and the J segment 2 bases; nucleotides outside the gene matches: 5.